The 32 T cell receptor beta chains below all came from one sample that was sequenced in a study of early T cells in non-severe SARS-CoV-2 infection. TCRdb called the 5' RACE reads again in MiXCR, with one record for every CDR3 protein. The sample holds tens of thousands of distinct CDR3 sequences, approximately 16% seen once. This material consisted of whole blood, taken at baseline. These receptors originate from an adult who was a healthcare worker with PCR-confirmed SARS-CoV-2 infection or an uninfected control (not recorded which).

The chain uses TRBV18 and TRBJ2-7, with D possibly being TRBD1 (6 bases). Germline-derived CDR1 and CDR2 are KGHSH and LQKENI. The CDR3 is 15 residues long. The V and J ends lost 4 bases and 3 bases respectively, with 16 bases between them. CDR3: CASSQTRGAIYEQYF. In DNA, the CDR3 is TGTGCCAGCTCACAAACCAGGGGTGCTATCTACGAGCAGTACTTC. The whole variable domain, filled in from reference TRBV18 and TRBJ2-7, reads NAGVMQNPRHLVRRRGQEARLRCSPMKGHSHVYWYRQLPEEGLKFMVYLQKENIIDESGMPKERFSAEFPKEGPSILRIQQVVRGDSAAYFCASSQTRGAIYEQYFGPGTRLTVT.

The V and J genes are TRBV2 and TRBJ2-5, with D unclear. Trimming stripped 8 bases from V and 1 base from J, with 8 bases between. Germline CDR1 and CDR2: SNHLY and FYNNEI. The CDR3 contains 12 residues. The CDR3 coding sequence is TGTGCCAGCGGACCCTTCCAAGAGACCCAGTACTTC. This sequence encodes CASGPFQETQYF. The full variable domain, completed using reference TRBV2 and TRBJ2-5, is EPEVTQTPSHQVTQMGQEVILRCVPISNHLYFYWYRQILGQKVEFLVSFYNNEISEKSEIFDDQFSVERPDGSNFTLKIRSTKLEDSAMYFCASGPFQETQYFGPGTRLLVL.

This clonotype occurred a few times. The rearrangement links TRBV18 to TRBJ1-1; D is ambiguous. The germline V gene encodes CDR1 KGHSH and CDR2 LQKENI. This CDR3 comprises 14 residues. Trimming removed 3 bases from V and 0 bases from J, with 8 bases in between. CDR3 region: CASSPGSLNTEAFF. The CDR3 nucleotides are TGTGCCAGCTCACCGGGCAGTTTGAACACTGAAGCTTTCTTT. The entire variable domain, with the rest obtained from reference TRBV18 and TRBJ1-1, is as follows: NAGVMQNPRHLVRRRGQEARLRCSPMKGHSHVYWYRQLPEEGLKFMVYLQKENIIDESGMPKERFSAEFPKEGPSILRIQQVVRGDSAAYFCASSPGSLNTEAFFGQGTRLTVV.

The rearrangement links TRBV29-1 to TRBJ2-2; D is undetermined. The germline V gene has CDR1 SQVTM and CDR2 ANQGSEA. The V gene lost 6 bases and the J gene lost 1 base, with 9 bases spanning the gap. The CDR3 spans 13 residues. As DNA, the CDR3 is TGCAGCGTCCTAGACGGGAACACCGGGGAGCTGTTTTTT. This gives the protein CSVLDGNTGELFF.

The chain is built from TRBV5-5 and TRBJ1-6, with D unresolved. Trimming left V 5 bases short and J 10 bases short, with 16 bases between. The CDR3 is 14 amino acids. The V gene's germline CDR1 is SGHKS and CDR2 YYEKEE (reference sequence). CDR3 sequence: CASRPGPAKSPLHF. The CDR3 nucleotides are TGTGCCAGCAGACCCGGGCCGGCTAAATCACCCCTCCACTTT.

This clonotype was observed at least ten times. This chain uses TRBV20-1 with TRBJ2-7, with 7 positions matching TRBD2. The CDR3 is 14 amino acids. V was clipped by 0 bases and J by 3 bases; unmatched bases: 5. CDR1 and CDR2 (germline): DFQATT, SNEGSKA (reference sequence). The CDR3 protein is CSARDPGRDYEQYF. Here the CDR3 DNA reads TGCAGTGCTAGAGATCCTGGGAGGGACTACGAGCAGTACTTC.

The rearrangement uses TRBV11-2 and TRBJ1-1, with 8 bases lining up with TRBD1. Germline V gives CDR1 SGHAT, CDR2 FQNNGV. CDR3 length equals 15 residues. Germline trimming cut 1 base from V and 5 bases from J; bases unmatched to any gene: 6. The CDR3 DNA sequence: TGTGCCAGCAGCTTAGGGGACAGGTTCGAAACTGAAGCTTTCTTT. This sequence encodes CASSLGDRFETEAFF.

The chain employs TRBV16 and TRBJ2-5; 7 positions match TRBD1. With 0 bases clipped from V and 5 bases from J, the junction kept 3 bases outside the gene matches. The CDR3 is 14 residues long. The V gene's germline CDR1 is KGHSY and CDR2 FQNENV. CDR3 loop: CASSQSSTGETQYF. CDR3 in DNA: TGTGCCAGCAGCCAATCGTCGACAGGGGAGACCCAGTACTTC.

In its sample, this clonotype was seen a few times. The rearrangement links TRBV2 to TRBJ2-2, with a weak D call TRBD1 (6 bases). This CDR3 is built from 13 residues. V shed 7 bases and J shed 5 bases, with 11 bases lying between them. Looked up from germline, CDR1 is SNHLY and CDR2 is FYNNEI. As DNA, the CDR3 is TGTGCCAGCACGGGGCAGGGGACCGGGGAGCTGTTTTTT. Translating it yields CASTGQGTGELFF.

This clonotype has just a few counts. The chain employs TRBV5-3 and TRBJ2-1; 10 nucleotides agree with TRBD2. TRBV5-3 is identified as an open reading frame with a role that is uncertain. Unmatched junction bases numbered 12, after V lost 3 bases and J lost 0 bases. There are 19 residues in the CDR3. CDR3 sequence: CARSCGTSDSKSSYNEQFF. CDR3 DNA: TGTGCCAGAAGCTGCGGGACTAGCGACTCGAAGAGCTCCTACAATGAGCAGTTCTTC.

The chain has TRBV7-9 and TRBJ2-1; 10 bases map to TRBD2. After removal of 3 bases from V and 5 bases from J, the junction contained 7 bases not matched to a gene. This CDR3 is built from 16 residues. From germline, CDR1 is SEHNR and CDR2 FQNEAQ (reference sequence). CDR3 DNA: TGTGCCAGCAGCTTCCCCCCCAGCGGGGGGGACAATGAGCAGTTCTTC. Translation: CASSFPPSGGDNEQFF.

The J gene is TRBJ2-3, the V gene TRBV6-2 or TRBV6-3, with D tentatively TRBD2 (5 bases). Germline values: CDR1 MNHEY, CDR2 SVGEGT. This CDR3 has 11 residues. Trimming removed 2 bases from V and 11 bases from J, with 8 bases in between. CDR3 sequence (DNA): TGTGCCAGCAGTTACACGGGGAAGCAGTATTTT. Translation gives CASSYTGKQYF.

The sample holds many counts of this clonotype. CDR3 region: CASSPFGTGLTDTQYF. CDR3 nucleotide sequence: TGTGCCAGCAGCCCCTTTGGGACAGGACTCACAGATACGCAGTATTTT. The rearrangement uses TRBV11-2 and TRBJ2-3, with 8 bases identical to TRBD1. Germline CDR1 reads SGHAT; CDR2 reads FQNNGV. V trimming: 5 bases; J trimming: 2 bases; junction bases outside the gene matches: 9. The CDR3 sequence is 16 residues long. The full variable domain, rest sourced from reference TRBV11-2 and TRBJ2-3, is EAGVAQSPRYKIIEKRQSVAFWCNPISGHATLYWYQQILGQGPKLLIQFQNNGVVDDSQLPKDRFSAERLKGVDSTLKIQPAKLEDSAVYLCASSPFGTGLTDTQYFGPGTRLTVL.

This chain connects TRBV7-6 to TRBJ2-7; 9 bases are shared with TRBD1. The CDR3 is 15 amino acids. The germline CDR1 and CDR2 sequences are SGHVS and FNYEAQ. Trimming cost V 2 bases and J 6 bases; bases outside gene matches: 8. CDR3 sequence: CASSLISGQGGEQYF. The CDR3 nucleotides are TGTGCCAGCAGCTTAATTTCGGGACAGGGCGGCGAGCAGTACTTC.

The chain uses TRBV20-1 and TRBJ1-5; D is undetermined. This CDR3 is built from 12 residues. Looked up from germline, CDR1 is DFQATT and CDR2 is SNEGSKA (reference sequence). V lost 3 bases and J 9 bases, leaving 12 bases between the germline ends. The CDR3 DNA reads TGCAGTGCTAGGATAGGCGGAGGGCCCCAGCATTTT. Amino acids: CSARIGGGPQHF.

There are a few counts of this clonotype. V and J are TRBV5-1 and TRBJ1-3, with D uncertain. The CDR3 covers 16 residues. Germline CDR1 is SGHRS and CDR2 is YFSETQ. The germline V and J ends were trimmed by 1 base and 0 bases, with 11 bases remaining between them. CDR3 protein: CASSLNSGNSGNTIYF. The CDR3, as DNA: TGCGCCAGCAGCTTGAACTCCGGAAACTCTGGAAACACCATATATTTT. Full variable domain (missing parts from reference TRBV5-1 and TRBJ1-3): KAGVTQTPRYLIKTRGQQVTLSCSPISGHRSVSWYQQTPGQGLQFLFEYFSETQRNKGNFPGRFSGRQFSNSRSEMNVSTLELGDSALYLCASSLNSGNSGNTIYFGEGSWLTVV.

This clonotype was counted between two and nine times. In DNA, the CDR3 is TGCGCCAGCAGCGCGGGACTAGCAGGCGGACAGGAGCAGTACTTC. Protein sequence: CASSAGLAGGQEQYF. This sequence joins TRBV4-3 and TRBJ2-7; 9 bases are shared with TRBD2. This CDR3 has 15 amino acids. Losses at the gene ends were 5 bases for V and 7 bases for J; bases not matched to a gene: 12. Germline CDR1 and CDR2: LGHNA and YSLEER.

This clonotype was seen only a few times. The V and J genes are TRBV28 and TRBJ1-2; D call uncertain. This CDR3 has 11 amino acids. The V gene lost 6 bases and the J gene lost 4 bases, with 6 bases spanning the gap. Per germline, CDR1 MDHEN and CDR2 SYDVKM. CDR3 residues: CASSPSYGYTF. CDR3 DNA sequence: TGTGCCAGCAGCCCATCCTATGGCTACACCTTC.

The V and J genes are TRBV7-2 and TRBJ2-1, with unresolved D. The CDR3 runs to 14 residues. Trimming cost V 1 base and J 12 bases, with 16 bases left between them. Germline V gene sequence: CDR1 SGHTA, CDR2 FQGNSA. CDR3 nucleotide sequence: TGTGCCAGCAGCTTAGAACGCACGGTGGGCGGGCAGTTCTTC. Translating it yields CASSLERTVGGQFF.

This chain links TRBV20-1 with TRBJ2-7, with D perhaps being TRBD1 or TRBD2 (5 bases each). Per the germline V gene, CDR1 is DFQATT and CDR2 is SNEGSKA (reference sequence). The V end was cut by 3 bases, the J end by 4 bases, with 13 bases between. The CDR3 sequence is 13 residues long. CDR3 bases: TGCAGTGCTAGTTGGGGGACGCGGTACGAGCAGTACTTC. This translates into CSASWGTRYEQYF.

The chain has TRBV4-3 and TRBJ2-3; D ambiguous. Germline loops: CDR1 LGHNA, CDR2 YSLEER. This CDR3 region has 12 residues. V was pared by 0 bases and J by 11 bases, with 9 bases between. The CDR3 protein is CASSQDLAKQYF. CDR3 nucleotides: TGCGCCAGCAGCCAAGATTTGGCGAAGCAGTATTTT.

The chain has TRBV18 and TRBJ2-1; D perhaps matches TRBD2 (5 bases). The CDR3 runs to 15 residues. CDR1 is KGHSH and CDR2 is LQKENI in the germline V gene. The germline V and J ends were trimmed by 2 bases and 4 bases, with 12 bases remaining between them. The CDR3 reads CASSPGAARYNEQFF. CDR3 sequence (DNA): TGTGCCAGCTCACCAGGAGCGGCCCGATACAATGAGCAGTTCTTC. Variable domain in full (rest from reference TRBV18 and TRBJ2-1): NAGVMQNPRHLVRRRGQEARLRCSPMKGHSHVYWYRQLPEEGLKFMVYLQKENIIDESGMPKERFSAEFPKEGPSILRIQQVVRGDSAAYFCASSPGAARYNEQFFGPGTRLTVL.

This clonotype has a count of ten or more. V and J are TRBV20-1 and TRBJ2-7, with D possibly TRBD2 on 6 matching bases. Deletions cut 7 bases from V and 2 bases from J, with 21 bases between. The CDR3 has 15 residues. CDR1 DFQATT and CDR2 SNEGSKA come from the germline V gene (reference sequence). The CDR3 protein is CSGTRVGREPYEQYF. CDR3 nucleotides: TGCAGTGGTACAAGGGTTGGGCGGGAACCCTACGAGCAGTACTTC.

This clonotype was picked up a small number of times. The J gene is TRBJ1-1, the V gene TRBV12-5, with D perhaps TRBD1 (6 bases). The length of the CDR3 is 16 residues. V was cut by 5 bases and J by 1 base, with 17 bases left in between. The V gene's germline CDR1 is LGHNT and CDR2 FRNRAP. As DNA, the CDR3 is TGTGCTAGTGGTGCCCAGTTATCACAGGGGAACACTGAAGCTTTCTTT. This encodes CASGAQLSQGNTEAFF. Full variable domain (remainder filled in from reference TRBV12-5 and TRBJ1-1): DARVTQTPRHKVTEMGQEVTMRCQPILGHNTVFWYRQTMMQGLELLAYFRNRAPLDDSGMPKDRFSAEMPDATLATLKIQPSEPRDSAVYFCASGAQLSQGNTEAFFGQGTRLTVV.

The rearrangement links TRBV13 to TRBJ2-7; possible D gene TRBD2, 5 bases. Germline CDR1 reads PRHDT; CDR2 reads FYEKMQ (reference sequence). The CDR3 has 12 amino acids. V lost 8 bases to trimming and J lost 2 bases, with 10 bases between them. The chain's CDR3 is CASGSGTYEQYF. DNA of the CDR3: TGTGCCAGCGGATCGGGAACCTACGAGCAGTACTTC.

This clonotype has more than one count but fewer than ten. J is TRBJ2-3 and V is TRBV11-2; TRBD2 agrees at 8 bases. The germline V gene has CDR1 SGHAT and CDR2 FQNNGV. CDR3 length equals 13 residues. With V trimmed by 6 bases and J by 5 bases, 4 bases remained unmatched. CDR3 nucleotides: TGTGCCAGCAGGGGCCGGGAGGGAGATACGCAGTATTTT. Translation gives CASRGREGDTQYF.

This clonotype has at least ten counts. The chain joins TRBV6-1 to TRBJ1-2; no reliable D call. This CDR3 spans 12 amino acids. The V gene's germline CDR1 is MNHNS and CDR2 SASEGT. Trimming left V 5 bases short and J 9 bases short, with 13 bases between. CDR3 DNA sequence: TGTGCCAGCAGTCCATTCGAATTAAGCTACACCTTC. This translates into CASSPFELSYTF.

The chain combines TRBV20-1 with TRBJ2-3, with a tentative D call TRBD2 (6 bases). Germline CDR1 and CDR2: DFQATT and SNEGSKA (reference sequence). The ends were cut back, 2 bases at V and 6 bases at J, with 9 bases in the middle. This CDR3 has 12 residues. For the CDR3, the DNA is TGCAGTGCTAGACTAGCGACGGATACGCAGTATTTT. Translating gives CSARLATDTQYF.

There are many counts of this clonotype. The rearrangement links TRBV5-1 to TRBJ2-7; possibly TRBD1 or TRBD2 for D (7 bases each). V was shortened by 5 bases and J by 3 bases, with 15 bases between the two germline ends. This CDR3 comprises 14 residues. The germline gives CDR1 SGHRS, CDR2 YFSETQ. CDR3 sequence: CASRPQGGNYEQYF. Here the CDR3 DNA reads TGCGCCAGCAGACCCCAGGGGGGGAACTACGAGCAGTACTTC.

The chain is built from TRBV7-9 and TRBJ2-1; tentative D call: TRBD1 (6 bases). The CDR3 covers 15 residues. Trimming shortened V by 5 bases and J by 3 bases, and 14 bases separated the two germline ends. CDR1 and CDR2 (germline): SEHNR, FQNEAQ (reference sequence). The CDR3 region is CASSEDRLYYNEQFF. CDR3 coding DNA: TGTGCCAGCAGCGAAGACAGGTTGTACTACAATGAGCAGTTCTTC.

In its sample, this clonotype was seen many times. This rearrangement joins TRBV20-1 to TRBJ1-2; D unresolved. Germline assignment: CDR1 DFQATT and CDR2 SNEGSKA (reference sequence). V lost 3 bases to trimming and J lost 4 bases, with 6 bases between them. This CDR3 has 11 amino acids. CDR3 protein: CSARGGYGYTF. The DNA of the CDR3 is TGCAGTGCTAGGGGCGGCTATGGCTACACCTTC.

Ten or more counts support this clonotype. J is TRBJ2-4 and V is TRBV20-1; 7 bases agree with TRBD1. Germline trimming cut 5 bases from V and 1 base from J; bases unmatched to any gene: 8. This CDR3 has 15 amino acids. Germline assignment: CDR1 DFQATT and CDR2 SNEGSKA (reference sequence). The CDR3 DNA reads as TGCAGTGCTTCTAGGGGGCGTGTGGCCAAAAACATTCAGTACTTC. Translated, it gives CSASRGRVAKNIQYF.